A selection of T cell receptor beta chains follows, all from one sample in a study of blood T cell repertoires in COVID-19. Libraries were prepared by immunoSEQ multiplex PCR; TCRdb keeps only in-frame clonotypes and omits some of them. This table has under 400,000 clones, approximately 89% appearing once. Material: peripheral blood. The receptors stem from a woman aged 55-70 years with COVID-19, enrolled during active disease. Each CDR3 is given with its conserved first and last residue. The order of the fields is CDR3 protein, CDR3 DNA, J gene, V gene, D gene, clone size. A D gene is named only where the DNA matches it firmly. Rows may omit the clone size; those that give it use once, few, many or a size class.

CASSSSQPGSGNTIYF TGCGCCAGCAGCTCTAGTCAGCCGGGCTCTGGAAACACCATATATTTT TRBJ1-3 TRBV5-1 NA NA
CASQGQEQTEAFF TGTGCCAGCCAGGGACAGGAGCAAACTGAAGCTTTCTTT TRBJ1-1 TRBV11-1 TRBD1 NA
CASSRPGGKDYGYTF TGTGCCAGCAGCCGACCGGGGGGCAAGGACTATGGCTACACCTTC TRBJ1-2 TRBV28 NA NA
CASTHLGRGEEQYF TGTGCCAGCACCCACCTGGGCAGGGGTGAGGAGCAGTACTTC TRBJ2-7 TRBV6-6 NA NA
CASSSLGQVIEKLFF TGTGCCAGCAGCTCTCTGGGACAGGTTATCGAAAAACTGTTTTTT TRBJ1-4 TRBV7-9 TRBD1 NA
CASSQDGGTNYGYTF TGCGCCAGCAGCCAAGATGGGGGGACTAACTATGGCTACACCTTC TRBJ1-2 TRBV4-1 NA NA
CASSKQFTDTQYF TGTGCCAGTAGTAAACAGTTCACAGATACGCAGTATTTT TRBJ2-3 TRBV19 NA once
CSVERGGYNEQFF TGCAGCGTTGAACGGGGGGGTTACAATGAGCAGTTCTTC TRBJ2-1 TRBV29-1 TRBD2 few
CASSVWYRSGNTIYF TGTGCCAGCAGTGTGTGGTACAGGTCTGGAAACACCATATATTTT TRBJ1-3 TRBV28 NA NA
CASSLQTGRGGELFF TGTGCCAGCAGCTTACAGACAGGACGGGGCGGGGAGCTGTTTTTT TRBJ2-2 TRBV7-3 NA NA
CASSDPGLAVKETQYF TGTGCCAGCAGTGACCCGGGACTAGCGGTGAAAGAGACCCAGTACTTC TRBJ2-5 TRBV6-4 TRBD2 NA
CASSPYTDYGYTF TGTGCCAGCTCACCATACACCGACTATGGCTACACCTTC TRBJ1-2 TRBV18 NA NA
CASSGQGYGYTF TGTGCCAGCAGCGGACAGGGCTATGGCTACACCTTC TRBJ1-2 TRBV2 TRBD1 NA
CASSLTRFGEAFF TGTGCCAGCAGCTTAACACGCTTTGGTGAAGCTTTCTTT TRBJ1-1 TRBV11-2 NA NA
CASSLVSLNEQFF TGTGCCAGCAGCTTAGTGAGCCTTAATGAGCAGTTCTTC TRBJ2-1 TRBV11-2 NA NA
CASSPNGGGVEKLFF TGTGCCAGCAGCCCAAATGGCGGGGGCGTTGAAAAACTGTTTTTT TRBJ1-4 TRBV7-2 NA NA
CASCRDRNQPQHF TGTGCCAGCTGCCGGGACAGAAATCAGCCCCAGCATTTT TRBJ1-5 TRBV6-2/TRBV6-3 TRBD1 NA
CASSSARRRTEAFF TGTGCCAGTAGTTCGGCCCGGCGGAGGACTGAAGCTTTCTTT TRBJ1-1 TRBV19 NA NA
CASSTGLASADTQYF TGTGCCAGCAGCACAGGACTAGCCTCGGCAGATACGCAGTATTTT TRBJ2-3 TRBV5-5 TRBD2 NA
CASSYDLGSGGETQYF TGTGCCAGCAGCTACGATTTGGGTAGCGGGGGAGAGACCCAGTACTTC TRBJ2-5 TRBV7-2 TRBD2 NA